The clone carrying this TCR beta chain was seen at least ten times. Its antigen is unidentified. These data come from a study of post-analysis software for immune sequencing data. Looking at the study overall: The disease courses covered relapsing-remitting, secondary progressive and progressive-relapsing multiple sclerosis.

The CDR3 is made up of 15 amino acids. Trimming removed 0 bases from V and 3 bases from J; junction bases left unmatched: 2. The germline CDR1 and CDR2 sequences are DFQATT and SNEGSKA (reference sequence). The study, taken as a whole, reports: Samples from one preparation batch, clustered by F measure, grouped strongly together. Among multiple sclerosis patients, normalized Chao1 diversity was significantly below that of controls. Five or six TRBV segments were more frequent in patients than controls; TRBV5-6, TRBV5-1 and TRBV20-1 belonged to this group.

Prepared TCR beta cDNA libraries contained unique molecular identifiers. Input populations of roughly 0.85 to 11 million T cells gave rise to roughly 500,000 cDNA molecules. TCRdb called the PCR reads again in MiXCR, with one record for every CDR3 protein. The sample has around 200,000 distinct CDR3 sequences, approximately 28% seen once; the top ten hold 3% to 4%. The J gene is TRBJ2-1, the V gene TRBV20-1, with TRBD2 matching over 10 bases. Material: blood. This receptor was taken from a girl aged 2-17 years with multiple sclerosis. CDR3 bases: TGCAGTGCTAGAGATCAGCGGGGGGGCTACAATGAGCAGTTCTTC. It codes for CSARDQRGGYNEQFF.